This T cell receptor beta chain was captured by sequencing in a study of OX40 agonist ivuxolimab in advanced cancers. Across the whole study: The patients received agonistic anti-OX40 (CD134) antibody ivuxolimab. Study outcomes and limitations: Low levels of normalized T-cell clonal expansion also appeared in some nonresponders. Researchers report that CD8+ T cells had, on average, more expanded clones than CD4+. Among patients with partial responses at 0.1-3.0 mg/kg, clonal expansion was among the lowest.

This CDR3 has 13 amino acids. J lost 3 bases, V lost 6 bases, and 4 bases had no gene match. Germline lookup yields CDR1 MNHNY and CDR2 SVGAGI (reference sequence). TCRdb's copy holds only in-frame clones and misses some; the assay was immunoSEQ multiplex PCR. This table holds 37,000 or so clones, 70% to 90% found once. About this clone itself: Its antigen remains unknown.

The TCR originated in an adult with an advanced solid tumor such as melanoma, head and neck, liver or kidney cancer. Sequenced material: CD4+ or CD8+ T cells sorted from blood, taken in a trial of the OX40 agonist ivuxolimab. This rearrangement joins TRBV6-6 to TRBJ1-1; 7 bases are shared with TRBD1. CDR3 loop: CASRTDRDTEAFF. The CDR3 DNA sequence: TGTGCCAGCAGGACCGACAGGGACACTGAAGCTTTCTTT.